This TCR beta chain was documented in a study of T cell repertoires in aging, cancer and after chemotherapy. Study-level points and caveats: The repertoire data cannot show anything about immunological memory following chemotherapy.

A mixed TRB-A/B primer pool amplified rearranged TRB by multiplex touch-down PCR. MiXCR, applied by TCRdb to the multiplex PCR reads, yields one record per CDR3 protein. Of 6,000 to 9,000 distinct CDR3 sequences listed, around 40% were seen once; the top ten hold around 5%. This clonotype is deemed medium-sized. No antigen is known for it. The CDR3 is 14 residues long. Germline V lookup: CDR1 SGHDT, CDR2 YYEEEE. Trimming left V 0 bases short and J 5 bases short, with 11 bases between. TCR beta rearrangements were amplified from peripheral blood genomic DNA. The clonotype originates from a human donor in good health. The gene calls are TRBV5-6 and TRBJ2-5; unclear D gene. Sequenced: blood. CDR3 protein: CASSLARLGETQYF. The DNA of the CDR3 is TGTGCCAGCAGCTTGGCCCGGCTTGGGGAGACCCAGTACTTC.